The present T cell receptor (beta chain) was sequenced within a study of T cell responses to AZD1222 COVID-19 vaccine. Study observations and caveats: There were vaccine-associated CD4 TCRs across spike, dominant at 160-218 and 743-854.

TCRdb's table, derived via immunoSEQ multiplex PCR, lists solely in-frame clones and lacks some. Among some 130,000 clones listed, more than 85% were seen once. Germline CDR1 reads GTSNPN; CDR2 reads SVGIG (reference sequence). The ends lost 3 bases at V and 7 bases at J; junction bases unmatched: 13. The CDR3 consists of 16 residues. A remark on this clone: Its target is unknown.

The chain combines TRBV30 with TRBJ1-5; 9 bases map to TRBD1. Sequenced material: peripheral blood, taken 28 days after the second AZD1222 dose. The source is an adult who received the AZD1222 COVID-19 vaccine. CDR3: CAWSRDRDRPGQPQHF. The CDR3 nucleotides are TGTGCCTGGAGCCGGGACAGGGATCGTCCTGGGCAGCCCCAGCATTTT.